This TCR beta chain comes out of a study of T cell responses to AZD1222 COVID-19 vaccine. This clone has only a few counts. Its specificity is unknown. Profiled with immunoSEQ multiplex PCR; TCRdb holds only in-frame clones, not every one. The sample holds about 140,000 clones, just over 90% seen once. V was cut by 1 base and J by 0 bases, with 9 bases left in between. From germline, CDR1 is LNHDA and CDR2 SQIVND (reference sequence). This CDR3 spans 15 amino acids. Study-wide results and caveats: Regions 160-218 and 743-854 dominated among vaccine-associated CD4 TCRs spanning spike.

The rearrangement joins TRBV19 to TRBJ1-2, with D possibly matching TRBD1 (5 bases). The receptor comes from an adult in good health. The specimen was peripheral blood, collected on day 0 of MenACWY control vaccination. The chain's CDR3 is CASSIVGEANYGYTF. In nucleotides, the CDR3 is TGTGCCAGTAGTATAGTGGGGGAAGCTAACTATGGCTACACCTTC.